Below are 23 T cell receptor beta chains sequenced from a single sample in a study of T-cell reconstitution after alpha-beta-depleted transplantation in children. Preparation of the TCRbeta library involved a method that used unique molecular identifiers. TCRdb reprocessed the PCR reads with MiXCR, giving one entry per CDR3 protein. The sample has about a million distinct CDR3 sequences, around 30% seen once; the top ten hold about 28%. The material sequenced was PBMCs, mostly from graft donor cells, taken 360 days after TCRalphabeta/CD19-depleted stem cell transplant. The receptors were sampled from a boy under two years old who had a stem cell transplant for SCID, so the T cells may come from the graft donor.

The rearrangement links TRBV12-3 or TRBV12-4 to TRBJ2-2, with D hard to call. The germline V and J ends were trimmed by 3 bases and 3 bases, with 11 bases remaining between them. CDR3 length equals 15 residues. CDR3 amino acids: CASSFYQAYTGELFF. CDR3 in DNA: TGTGCCAGCAGTTTCTACCAGGCGTACACCGGGGAGCTGTTTTTT.

This clonotype was observed a few times. The chain recombines TRBV12-3 or TRBV12-4 with TRBJ2-1, with D unclear. The CDR3 runs to 13 residues. The V end was cut by 6 bases, the J end by 7 bases, with 13 bases between. CDR3 DNA sequence: TGTGCCAGCAGGGATGGTCATTGGAATGAGCAGTTCTTC. It codes for CASRDGHWNEQFF.

CDR3 amino acids: CASNQGLYNQPQHF. The DNA for the CDR3 is TGTGCCAGCAATCAGGGGCTTTACAATCAGCCCCAGCATTTT. The chain combines TRBV12-3 or TRBV12-4 with TRBJ1-5; D is perhaps TRBD1 (6 bases). The CDR3 loop spans 14 amino acids. The germline V and J ends were trimmed by 7 bases and 3 bases, with 13 bases remaining between them.

The sample holds many counts of this clonotype. V usage is TRBV28 and J usage is TRBJ2-3, with D possibly matching TRBD1 (6 bases). There are 15 residues in the CDR3. V gave up 10 bases and J gave up 4 bases, with 21 bases separating them. Per the germline V gene, CDR1 is MDHEN and CDR2 is SYDVKM. CDR3 protein: CATRASGVISDTQYF. In nucleotides, the CDR3 is TGTGCCACCAGAGCCTCAGGGGTTATCTCAGATACGCAGTATTTT.

This clonotype was counted a few times. The chain couples TRBV6-1 to TRBJ2-1, with TRBD1 matching 10 bases. The germline V gene encodes CDR1 MNHNS and CDR2 SASEGT. V lost 7 bases and J lost 3; bases outside the gene matches: 6. The CDR3 loop spans 15 amino acids. CDR3 sequence (DNA): TGTGCCAGCATGGGGGGACAGGGGAGCTACAATGAGCAGTTCTTC. This encodes CASMGGQGSYNEQFF.

This chain uses TRBV6-2 or TRBV6-3 with TRBJ2-7, with 7 bases aligning to TRBD2. The J segment lost 3 bases and the V segment lost 2 bases, leaving 7 bases of the junction unmatched. CDR3 length: 15 amino acids. Germline-derived CDR1 and CDR2 are MNHEY and SVGEGT. This CDR3 reads CASSYGGGGGYEQYF. In DNA, the CDR3 is TGTGCCAGCAGTTACGGAGGCGGGGGTGGCTACGAGCAGTACTTC.

The chain is built from TRBV20-1 and TRBJ2-7, with 7 bases that match TRBD1. CDR1 and CDR2 (germline): DFQATT, SNEGSKA (reference sequence). CDR3 length: 13 amino acids. V gave up 6 bases and J gave up 0 bases; unmatched junction bases: 5. This chain's CDR3 is CSAFTGASYEQYF. CDR3 in DNA: TGCAGTGCATTTACAGGGGCCTCCTACGAGCAGTACTTC.

This chain connects TRBV20-1 to TRBJ2-5, with D uncertain. With 4 bases removed from V and 4 bases from J, the gap between germline ends came to 7 bases. Germline CDR1 DFQATT, CDR2 SNEGSKA (reference sequence). The CDR3 totals 11 residues. The CDR3 bases are TGCAGTGCTACGGGCGCAGAGACCCAGTACTTC. This gives the protein CSATGAETQYF.

The CDR3 here is CASSHGLVPYEQYF. Here the CDR3 DNA reads TGTGCCAGCAGCCACGGACTCGTACCCTACGAGCAGTACTTC. V gene TRBV4-2 combines with J gene TRBJ2-7, with D possibly matching TRBD2 (5 bases). Germline V lookup: CDR1 LGHNA, CDR2 YNFKEQ. Deletions cut 3 bases from V and 2 bases from J, with 11 bases between. CDR3 length: 14 amino acids.

At least ten counts were recorded for this clonotype. The rearrangement joins TRBV20-1 to TRBJ2-5; D is uncertain. Deletions cut 1 base from V and 2 bases from J, with 11 bases between. Germline assignment: CDR1 DFQATT and CDR2 SNEGSKA (reference sequence). The CDR3 is 14 amino acids. The CDR3 DNA is TGCAGTGCTAGAGGCCAGTCTCTTCAAGAGACCCAGTACTTC. This encodes CSARGQSLQETQYF.

This clonotype was seen more than once but under ten times. The chain recombines TRBV5-6 with TRBJ2-7; 8 bases match TRBD1. With 4 bases clipped from V and 5 bases from J, the junction kept 8 bases outside the gene matches. Germline V gene data show CDR1 as SGHDT and CDR2 as YYEEEE. The CDR3 length is 14 residues. CDR3 coding DNA: TGTGCCAGCAGCGCGTGGACAGGGTTCGACGAGCAGTACTTC. Translated: CASSAWTGFDEQYF. Combining the CDR3 with reference TRBV5-6 and TRBJ2-7 gives the whole variable domain DAGVTQSPTHLIKTRGQQVTLRCSPKSGHDTVSWYQQALGQGPQFIFQYYEEEERQRGNFPDRFSGHQFPNYSSELNVNALLLGDSALYLCASSAWTGFDEQYFGPGTRLTVT.

At least ten counts were recorded for this clonotype. The germline gene is not matched at one end of the junction; a read error may be the cause. This chain links TRBV3-1 with TRBJ2-1, with 8 bases lining up with TRBD2. The CDR3 consists of 13 residues. Germline V gene data show CDR1 as LGHDT and CDR2 as YNNKEL (reference sequence). The CDR3 DNA is TGCGCCAGCAGCGGGGGACCCTACAATGAGCAGTTCTTC. Its protein is CASSGGPYNEQFF.

The rearrangement joins TRBV11-1 to TRBJ2-7, with TRBD1 identical over 12 bases. CDR3 length: 18 amino acids. Per germline, CDR1 SGHAT and CDR2 FQDESV (reference sequence). Trimming at V came to 3 bases and at J to 3 bases, leaving 12 bases not matched to a gene. The CDR3 nucleotides read TGTGCCAGCAGCTTGGGGACAGGGGGCAATATCTTTATCTACGAGCAGTACTTC. As protein: CASSLGTGGNIFIYEQYF.

This clonotype was detected ten times or more. The genes are TRBV10-2 and TRBJ2-7; the match to TRBD1 covers 8 bases. V trimming: 2 bases; J trimming: 6 bases; junction bases outside the gene matches: 3. Germline V gene data show CDR1 as WSHSY and CDR2 as SAAADI. CDR3 length: 13 amino acids. The CDR3 protein is CASSEDRGGEQYF. The DNA for the CDR3 is TGCGCCAGCAGTGAGGACAGGGGCGGCGAGCAGTACTTC.

This clonotype was seen only a few times. The J gene is TRBJ2-1, the V gene TRBV30, with TRBD2 identical over 7 bases. In germline, CDR1 is GTSNPN, CDR2 SVGIG (reference sequence). The CDR3 is 13 residues long. V shed 3 bases, J shed 6 bases, and the junction held 5 bases outside the gene matches. The CDR3 DNA sequence: TGTGCCTGGAGCGGCGGGGGAGGCAATGAGCAGTTCTTC. As protein: CAWSGGGGNEQFF.

This clonotype was observed a few times. For the CDR3, the DNA is TGTGCCAGCAGCGTGACAGGGGGCTATGAGCAGTTCTTC. Translating gives CASSVTGGYEQFF. The V gene is TRBV7-9, the J gene TRBJ2-1; 10 bases are shared with TRBD1. The junction had 3 bases not matched to a gene; V was cut back by 5 bases and J by 8 bases. The CDR3 length is 13 residues. Germline V gene sequence: CDR1 SEHNR, CDR2 FQNEAQ (reference sequence).

This clonotype was picked up many times. This rearrangement joins TRBV12-3 or TRBV12-4 to TRBJ1-5, with D maybe TRBD1 (6 bases). The CDR3 consists of 17 residues. V lost 2 bases and J lost 0, with 14 bases in between. The CDR3 DNA reads as TGTGCCAGCAGTTTAATGGGCAGGGGAGGTAGCAATCAGCCCCAGCATTTT. Its translation is CASSLMGRGGSNQPQHF.

This chain connects TRBV3-1 to TRBJ1-5; no definite D call. Germline values: CDR1 LGHDT, CDR2 YNNKEL (reference sequence). This CDR3 region has 15 residues. The V and J ends lost 4 bases and 6 bases respectively, with 16 bases between them. The CDR3 sequence is CASSLGSGASQPQHF. The CDR3 region has the DNA TGTGCCAGCAGCCTTGGGAGCGGCGCCAGTCAGCCCCAGCATTTT.

This chain links TRBV5-1 with TRBJ2-5; D remains ambiguous. Germline CDR1 is SGHRS and CDR2 is YFSETQ. Trimming shortened V by 0 bases and J by 5 bases, and 14 bases separated the two germline ends. This CDR3 comprises 15 residues. DNA of the CDR3: TGCGCCAGCAGCTTGGCCAACCACGTCTTGGAGACCCAGTACTTC. Protein product: CASSLANHVLETQYF. The entire variable domain, with the rest obtained from reference TRBV5-1 and TRBJ2-5, is as follows: KAGVTQTPRYLIKTRGQQVTLSCSPISGHRSVSWYQQTPGQGLQFLFEYFSETQRNKGNFPGRFSGRQFSNSRSEMNVSTLELGDSALYLCASSLANHVLETQYFGPGTRLLVL.

This clonotype was detected a few times. The chain is built from TRBV5-1 and TRBJ1-1; D is uncertain. Germline V CDR1 and CDR2: SGHRS, YFSETQ. The V end lost 0 bases, the J end lost 7 bases, and 13 bases lay between the germline ends. This CDR3 has 14 amino acids. For the CDR3, the DNA is TGCGCCAGCAGCTTGGACCCTGGGAGCGATGAAGCTTTCTTT. Its translation is CASSLDPGSDEAFF.

CDR3 in amino acids: CASSSGTSGIEAKNIQYF. CDR3 DNA sequence: TGCGCCAGCAGCTCCGGGACTTCGGGGATTGAGGCCAAAAACATTCAGTACTTC. V gene TRBV5-1 combines with J gene TRBJ2-4; D possibly corresponds to TRBD2 (6 bases). Germline loops: CDR1 SGHRS, CDR2 YFSETQ. The V gene lost 3 bases and the J gene lost 1 base, with 20 bases spanning the gap. The CDR3 runs to 18 residues.

This clonotype was counted ten times or more. The chain employs TRBV20-1 and TRBJ2-3, with unresolved D. Trimming shortened V by 6 bases and J by 2 bases, and 6 bases separated the two germline ends. Per germline, CDR1 DFQATT and CDR2 SNEGSKA (reference sequence). This CDR3 comprises 11 residues. CDR3 residues: CSATVTDTQYF. The CDR3 DNA follows: TGCAGTGCCACAGTCACAGATACGCAGTATTTT.

This chain joins TRBV20-1 and TRBJ2-7; D may be TRBD2 (6 bases). V was trimmed by 3 bases and J by 6 bases, leaving 9 bases between them. Germline loops: CDR1 DFQATT, CDR2 SNEGSKA (reference sequence). The CDR3 contains 11 residues. The CDR3 is CSARGDSEQYF. Written as DNA, the CDR3 is TGCAGTGCTAGGGGGGACTCCGAGCAGTACTTC.